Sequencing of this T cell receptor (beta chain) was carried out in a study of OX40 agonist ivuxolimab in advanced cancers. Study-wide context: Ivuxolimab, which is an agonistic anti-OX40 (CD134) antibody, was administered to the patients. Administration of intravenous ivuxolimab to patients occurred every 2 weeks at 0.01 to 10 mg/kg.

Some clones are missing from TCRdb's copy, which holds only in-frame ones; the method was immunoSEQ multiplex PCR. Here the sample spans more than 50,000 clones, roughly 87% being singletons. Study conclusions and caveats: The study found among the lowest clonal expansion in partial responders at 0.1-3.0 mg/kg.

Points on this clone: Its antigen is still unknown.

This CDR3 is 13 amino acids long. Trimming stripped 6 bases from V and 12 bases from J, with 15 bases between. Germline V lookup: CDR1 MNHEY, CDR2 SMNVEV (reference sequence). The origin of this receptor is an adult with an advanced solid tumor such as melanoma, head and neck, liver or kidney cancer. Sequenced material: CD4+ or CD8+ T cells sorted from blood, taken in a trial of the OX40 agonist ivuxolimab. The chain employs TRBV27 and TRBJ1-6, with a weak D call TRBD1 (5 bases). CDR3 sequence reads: CASRPGPTVPLHF. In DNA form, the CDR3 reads TGTGCCAGCAGACCGGGACCAACGGTACCCCTCCACTTT.